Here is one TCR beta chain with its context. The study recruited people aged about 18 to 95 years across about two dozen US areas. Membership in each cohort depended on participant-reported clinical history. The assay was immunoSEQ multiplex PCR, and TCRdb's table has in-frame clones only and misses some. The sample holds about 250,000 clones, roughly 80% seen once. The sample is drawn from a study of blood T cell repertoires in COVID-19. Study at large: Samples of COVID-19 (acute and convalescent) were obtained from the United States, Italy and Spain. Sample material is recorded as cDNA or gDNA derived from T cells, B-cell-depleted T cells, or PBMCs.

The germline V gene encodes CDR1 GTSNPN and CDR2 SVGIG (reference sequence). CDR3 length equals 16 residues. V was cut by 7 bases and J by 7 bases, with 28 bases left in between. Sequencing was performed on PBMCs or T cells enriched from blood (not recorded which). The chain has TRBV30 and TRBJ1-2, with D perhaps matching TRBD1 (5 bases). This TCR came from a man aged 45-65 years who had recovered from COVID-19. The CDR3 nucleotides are TGTGCCTCCCCGGGGCAGGGCCCAGCGGGCAGAGGTGGCTACACCTTC. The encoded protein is CASPGQGPAGRGGYTF.